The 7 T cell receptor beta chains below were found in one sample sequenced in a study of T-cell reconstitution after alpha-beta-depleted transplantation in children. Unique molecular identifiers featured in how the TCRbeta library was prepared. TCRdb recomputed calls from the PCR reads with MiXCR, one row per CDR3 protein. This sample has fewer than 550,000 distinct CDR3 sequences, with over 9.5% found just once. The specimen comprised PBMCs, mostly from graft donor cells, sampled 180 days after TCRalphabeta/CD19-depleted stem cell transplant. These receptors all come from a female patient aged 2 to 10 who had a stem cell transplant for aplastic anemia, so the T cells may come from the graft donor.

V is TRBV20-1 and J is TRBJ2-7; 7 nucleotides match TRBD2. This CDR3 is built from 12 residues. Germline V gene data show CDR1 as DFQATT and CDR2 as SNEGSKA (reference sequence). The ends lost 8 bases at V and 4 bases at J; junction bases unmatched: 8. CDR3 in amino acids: CSLREGRYEQYF. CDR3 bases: TGCAGTCTGAGGGAGGGCCGTTACGAGCAGTACTTC.

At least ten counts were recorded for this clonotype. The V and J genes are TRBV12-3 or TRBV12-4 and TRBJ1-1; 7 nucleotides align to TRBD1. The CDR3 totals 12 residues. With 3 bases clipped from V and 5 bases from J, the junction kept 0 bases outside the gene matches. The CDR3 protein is CASSLTGTEAFF. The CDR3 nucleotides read TGTGCCAGCAGTTTGACAGGGACTGAAGCTTTCTTT.

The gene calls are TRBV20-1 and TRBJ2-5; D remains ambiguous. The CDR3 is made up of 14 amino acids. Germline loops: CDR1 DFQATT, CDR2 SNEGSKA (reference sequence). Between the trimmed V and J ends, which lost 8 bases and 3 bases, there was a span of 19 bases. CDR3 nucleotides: TGCAGTTCAGGTTCCACACAAAAGAAAGAGACCCAGTACTTC. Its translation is CSSGSTQKKETQYF.

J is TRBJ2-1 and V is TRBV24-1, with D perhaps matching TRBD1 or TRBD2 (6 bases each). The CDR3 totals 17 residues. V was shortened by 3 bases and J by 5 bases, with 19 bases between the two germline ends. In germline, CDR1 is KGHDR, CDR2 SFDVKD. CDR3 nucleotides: TGTGCCACCAGTGATCCGGACTGGACAAGGGGGGACAATGAGCAGTTCTTC. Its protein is CATSDPDWTRGDNEQFF.

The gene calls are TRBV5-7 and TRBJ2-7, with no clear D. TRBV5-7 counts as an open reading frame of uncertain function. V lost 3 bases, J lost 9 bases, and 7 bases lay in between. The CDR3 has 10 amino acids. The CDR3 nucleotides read TGTGCCAGCAGCTGCCTGGCGCAGTACTTC. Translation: CASSCLAQYF.

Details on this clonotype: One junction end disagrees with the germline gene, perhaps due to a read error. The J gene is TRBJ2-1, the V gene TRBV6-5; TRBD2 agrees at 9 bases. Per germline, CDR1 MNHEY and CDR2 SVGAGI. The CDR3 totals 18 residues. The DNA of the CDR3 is TGTGCCAGCAGTTACTCGATTCGCGGGACTAGCAGGAGGAATGCGCAGTTCTTC. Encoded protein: CASSYSIRGTSRRNAQFF.

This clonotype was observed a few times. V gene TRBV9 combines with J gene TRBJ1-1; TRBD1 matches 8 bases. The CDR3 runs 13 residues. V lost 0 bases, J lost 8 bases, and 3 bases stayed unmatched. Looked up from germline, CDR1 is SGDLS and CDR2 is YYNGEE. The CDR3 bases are TGTGCCAGCAGCGTAGAGGGGGACAGGGAAGCTTTCTTT. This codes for CASSVEGDREAFF.